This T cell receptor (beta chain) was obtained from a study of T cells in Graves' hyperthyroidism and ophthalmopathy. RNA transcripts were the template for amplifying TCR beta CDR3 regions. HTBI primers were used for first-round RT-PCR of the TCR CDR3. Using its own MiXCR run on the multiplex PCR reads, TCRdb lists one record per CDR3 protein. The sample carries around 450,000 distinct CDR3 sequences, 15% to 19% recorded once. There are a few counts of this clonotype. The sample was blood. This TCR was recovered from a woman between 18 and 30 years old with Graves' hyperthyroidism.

In nucleotides, the CDR3 is TGTGCCAGCAGCTTTCCTAGGGACGGGGGGCGGTACGAGCAGTACTTC. This translates into CASSFPRDGGRYEQYF. V gene TRBV7-9 combines with J gene TRBJ2-7; a weak D match, TRBD2 (7 bases). The V gene's germline CDR1 is SEHNR and CDR2 FQNEAQ (reference sequence). V was trimmed by 3 bases and J by 4 bases, leaving 19 bases between them. The CDR3 has 16 residues.